The text below deals with one T cell receptor beta chain. This clone has a single count. Its antigen is still unknown. Base qualities are not recorded, but no much larger clone differs from it by a single base. Synthetic TCR analog templates were spiked into each PCR to estimate absolute template abundance from read counts. Using the immunoSEQ assay, TCRbeta CDR3 regions were amplified from genomic DNA with bias-controlled V and J gene primers. Sequencing of rearranged TCRbeta segments was done at approximately 20X coverage. For the original study's pipeline: Clustering was used to correct sequencing errors, and CDR3s were annotated against IMGT to assign V, D and J genes. Only productive TCRbeta rearrangements were used in downstream analyses, excluding out-of-frame or stop-codon sequences. To compute clonality, Shannon entropy was normalized by the log of the number of unique productive sequences and then subtracted from one. Fisher's exact test with Benjamini-Hochberg correction, using a cutoff of adjusted p below 0.01, was how clones that differed between time points or between blood and tumor were identified. TCRdb obtained this table from immuneACCESS and retained in-frame rearrangements with V and J assigned. These tables miss some clones; where compared with another copy, unresolved V genes account for less than half of the shortfall, and the remainder is unexplained. V and J calls and clone size are those listed in that table; D and trimming were worked out from the DNA. The table for this sample lists 45,000 to 55,000 clones; 79% of them were counted only once. The ten largest clones add up to more than 9% of the sample.

Spanning cysteine to phenylalanine, the CDR3 consists of 19 amino acids. The DNA shown is the 57-base CDR3, in frame from base 1. CDR1 and CDR2, per the germline V gene (reference sequence), are SEHNR and FQNEAQ. Germline trimming amounts to 3 bases on V and 4 bases on J, with 9 as the count of junction bases outside the gene matches. The data derive from a study of PD-L1 blockade in urothelial cancer (dated by TCRdb to 2016 to 2017). Looking at the study overall: Therapy was started around 2014 for all patients, and atezolizumab 1,200 mg was administered intravenously every 3 weeks. Durable clinical benefit was achieved by nine patients and was not achieved by 20 patients. A median of roughly 140,000 T cells and 80,000 to 100,000 unique TCRs was obtained from blood samples, and a median clonality of 0.080 was observed. Pretreatment tumor samples, along with matched peripheral blood serially collected before and after atezolizumab treatment, were subjected to TCR sequencing. About 85% of the roughly 29 patients were males with bladder-origin urothelial cancer, and about 60% of the 29 reported a prior smoking history. The study was an exploratory multi-omic analysis of somatic, immune and clinical correlates of response to PD-L1 blockade with atezolizumab in urothelial cancer. In the same patients, pretreatment tumors underwent whole exome sequencing and RNA sequencing in addition to TCR sequencing. Durable clinical benefit meant progression-free survival longer than 6 months, and TCR features were also tested against progression-free and overall survival. Patients had an ECOG performance status of 0 or 1 and had received between 0 and 3 prior chemotherapy regimens. Some 29 patients had pretreatment blood TCR-seq, around 25 had at least one posttreatment blood collection, and around 25 had tumor TCR-seq. Blood samples were analyzed at two time points: 3 weeks after treatment start (second dose) and 6 weeks after treatment start.

Interpreted using the paper, the time point label stands for: pretreatment peripheral blood. A cohort of about 31 patients with locally advanced or metastatic urothelial carcinoma, treated at Memorial Sloan Kettering on a trial protocol, was included. Peripheral blood mononuclear cells were collected pretreatment and during treatment, with between 1 and 8 total time points obtained per patient. The Qiagen DNeasy Blood extraction kit was used to purify genomic DNA from total PBMCs and tumor samples. PBMCs were collected pretreatment and during treatment and were isolated and stored as previously described. General study outcomes and caveats: Greater expansion of tumor-associated TCR clones in peripheral blood 3 weeks after the start of treatment was observed in patients with durable benefit (n of about 24, p = 0.022). Improved progression-free and overall survival was found to be associated with pretreatment peripheral blood TCR clonality below the median. Because the sample size was small (n of about 30) and many of the analyses were exploratory, the results are meant to be hypothesis-generating.

The sequence joins TRBV7-9 to TRBJ2-1; TRBD2 matches 16 bases in the middle. The receptor comes from a man aged 65-85 years with urothelial cancer. Sequences were derived from PBMCs, sampled around atezolizumab (anti-PD-L1) treatment. In nucleotides, the sequence is TGTGCCAGCAGCTTCACGGGACTAGCGGGAGGGCCAGGTTACAATGAGCAGTTCTTC. This is translated as CASSFTGLAGGPGYNEQFF.